Below, 10 T cell receptor beta chains from the same sample are listed, as sequenced in a study of cytomegalovirus exposure and HLA in healthy donors. This PCR relied on a set of 60 Vbeta primers and 13 Jbeta primers. Using immunoSEQ multiplex PCR, the repertoire was profiled, and TCRdb retains in-frame clones only, with some absent. This table holds about 140,000 clones. The material sequenced was PBMCs. The source of these receptors is a man between 40 and 49 years old in good health and CMV-seronegative.

This sequence joins TRBV27 and TRBJ2-7; TRBD1 matches 10 bases. V gave up 5 bases and J gave up 5 bases; unmatched junction bases: 15. Germline CDR1 and CDR2: MNHEY and SMNVEV (reference sequence). This CDR3 spans 17 amino acids. The CDR3 here is CASSLYWTGGSPHEQYF. The DNA of the CDR3 is TGTGCCAGCAGTCTATACTGGACAGGGGGATCCCCCCACGAGCAGTACTTC.

The V call is TRBV6-5, the J call TRBJ2-3; D unresolved. Trimming removed 6 bases at V and 4 bases at J, with 5 bases between. The CDR3 is made up of 11 amino acids. CDR1 and CDR2 from the germline V gene are MNHEY and SVGAGI. The CDR3 bases are TGTGCCAGCAGCCGTTCAGATACGCAGTATTTT. Translation: CASSRSDTQYF.

This sequence joins TRBV4-1 and TRBJ1-2; D is possibly TRBD1 (5 bases). This CDR3 is 15 amino acids long. Germline V lookup: CDR1 MGHRA, CDR2 YSYEKL. V was shortened by 1 base and J by 6 bases, with 15 bases between the two germline ends. CDR3 amino acids: CASSQVVVLGDGYTF. CDR3 DNA sequence: TGCGCCAGCAGCCAAGTTGTAGTGCTAGGGGATGGCTACACCTTC.

The chain has TRBV5-4 and TRBJ2-7; TRBD2 might be the D (7 bases). In germline, CDR1 is SGHNT, CDR2 YYREEE (reference sequence). The CDR3 spans 15 residues. Trimming took off 3 bases at V and 4 bases at J, with 17 bases between the two ends. The CDR3 sequence: CASSWGGGALYEQYF. CDR3 nucleotide sequence: TGTGCCAGCAGCTGGGGAGGGGGGGCGCTTTACGAGCAGTACTTC.

The rearrangement uses TRBV2 and TRBJ2-5; D perhaps matches TRBD2 (7 bases). Trimming took off 7 bases at V and 5 bases at J, with 11 bases between the two ends. Germline V lookup: CDR1 SNHLY, CDR2 FYNNEI. CDR3 size: 12 residues. CDR3 loop: CASKGGGETQYF. CDR3 bases: TGTGCCAGCAAGGGGGGAGGGGAGACCCAGTACTTC.

The chain is built from TRBV6-5 and TRBJ1-4, with a tentative D call TRBD1 (5 bases). The germline V gene encodes CDR1 MNHEY and CDR2 SVGAGI. The CDR3 consists of 15 residues. Trimming took 3 bases from V and 8 from J, leaving 16 bases between them. DNA of the CDR3: TGTGCCAGCAGTTATGGTTCGGGGGGTGGGGAAAAACTGTTTTTT. It specifies CASSYGSGGGEKLFF.

V usage is TRBV27 and J usage is TRBJ2-2, with D possibly being TRBD1 (7 bases). This CDR3 has 14 residues. Germline CDR1 reads MNHEY; CDR2 reads SMNVEV (reference sequence). V was clipped by 8 bases and J by 6 bases, with 16 bases between them. CDR3 amino acids: CASSRGVGAGELFF. DNA of the CDR3: TGTGCCAGCTCCAGGGGGGTAGGAGCCGGGGAGCTGTTTTTT.

A word on this clone: A junction boundary mismatches the germline segment, possibly from a read error. The sample carries other DNA sequences with the same CDR3. The chain carries TRBV18 and TRBJ1-6, with no clear D. The CDR3 is 14 residues long. The germline V gene has CDR1 KGHSH and CDR2 LQKENI. The CDR3 loop is CASSPRRDNSPLHF. CDR3 nucleotide sequence: TGTGCCAGCTCACCTAGGAGAGATAATTCGCCCCTCCACTTT.

The chain couples TRBV5-1 to TRBJ1-1, with 9 bases identical to TRBD1. V lost 2 bases, J lost 4 bases, and 6 bases stayed unmatched. The CDR3 is made up of 15 amino acids. Germline CDR1 is SGHRS and CDR2 is YFSETQ. The CDR3, as DNA: TGCGCCAGCAGCTTTAACAGGGGGCTGAGCACTGAAGCTTTCTTT. Its protein product is CASSFNRGLSTEAFF.

The V gene is TRBV11-1, the J gene TRBJ1-5, with 10 bases matching TRBD1. The CDR3 is 15 residues long. Germline-derived CDR1 and CDR2 are SGHAT and FQDESV (reference sequence). J lost 5 bases, V lost 5 bases, and 6 bases had no gene match. Here the CDR3 reads CASSPGTGADQPQHF. The CDR3 DNA reads TGTGCCAGCAGCCCCGGGACAGGGGCGGATCAGCCCCAGCATTTT.